Presented here are 20 T cell receptor beta chains from one specimen sequenced in a study of blood T cell repertoires in COVID-19. Profiling relied on immunoSEQ multiplex PCR, and the TCRdb table lists in-frame clones only, not all of them. The profile shows about 87,000 clones, around 85% of them singletons. The source material was peripheral blood. All receptors derive from a woman aged 80 or over with COVID-19, enrolled during active disease.

The chain has TRBV29-1 and TRBJ2-7; TRBD2 aligns across 11 bases. The germline CDR1 and CDR2 sequences are SQVTM and ANQGSEA. This CDR3 spans 14 amino acids. The ends lost 3 bases at V and 4 bases at J; junction bases unmatched: 5. The CDR3 bases are TGCAGCGTTGATCTAGCGGGAGGACAGTACGAGCAGTACTTC. Its protein product is CSVDLAGGQYEQYF.

The V call is TRBV14, the J call TRBJ2-2; 10 positions agree with TRBD1. V lost 1 base to trimming and J lost 1 base; unmatched junction nucleotides: 9. Germline V gene data show CDR1 as SGHDN and CDR2 as FVKESK. This CDR3 is 19 amino acids long. Here the CDR3 reads CASSQAGTGVSVNTGELFF. The CDR3 DNA is TGTGCCAGCAGCCAAGCCGGGACAGGGGTTTCTGTGAACACCGGGGAGCTGTTTTTT.

The chain links TRBV28 to TRBJ2-7; 7 positions agree with TRBD1. The ends lost 7 bases at V and 5 bases at J; junction bases unmatched: 11. The V gene's germline CDR1 is MDHEN and CDR2 SYDVKM. CDR3 length equals 14 residues. CDR3 sequence (DNA): TGTGCCAGCAAGACCCCAGGGGGTTTGCACGAGCAGTACTTC. Translated: CASKTPGGLHEQYF. Full variable domain (rest looked up from reference TRBV28 and TRBJ2-7): DVKVTQSSRYLVKRTGEKVFLECVQDMDHENMFWYRQDPGLGLRLIYFSYDVKMKEKGDIPEGYSVSREKKERFSLILESASTNQTSMYLCASKTPGGLHEQYFGPGTRLTVT.

This rearrangement joins TRBV28 to TRBJ2-7; TRBD1 might be the D (6 bases). The germline V gene encodes CDR1 MDHEN and CDR2 SYDVKM. The CDR3 length is 13 residues. Between the trimmed V and J ends, which lost 7 bases and 7 bases, there was a span of 17 bases. The CDR3 sequence is CASIPGQFGEQYF. Written as DNA, the CDR3 is TGTGCCAGCATCCCCGGACAGTTTGGTGAGCAGTACTTC.

This chain connects TRBV29-1 to TRBJ2-7; D is uncertain. The V gene lost 7 bases and the J gene lost 7 bases, with 20 bases spanning the gap. Germline CDR1 and CDR2: SQVTM and ANQGSEA. The CDR3 loop spans 13 amino acids. The CDR3 nucleotides are TGCAGCGCCTCGAAGAGCGCCGGATGGGAGCAGTACTTC. Its translation is CSASKSAGWEQYF.

The chain has TRBV5-1 and TRBJ2-2; tentatively, D is TRBD1 (6 bases). V was trimmed by 2 bases and J by 4 bases, leaving 12 bases between them. Germline values: CDR1 SGHRS, CDR2 YFSETQ. The CDR3 spans 15 residues. The CDR3: CASSFWGPVTGELFF. DNA of the CDR3: TGCGCCAGCAGCTTTTGGGGGCCGGTCACCGGGGAGCTGTTTTTT.

The J gene is TRBJ2-1, the V gene TRBV18, with 8 bases identical to TRBD2. The V gene's germline CDR1 is KGHSH and CDR2 LQKENI. J gave up 8 bases and V 5 bases, and 8 bases lay outside the gene matches. The CDR3 totals 14 residues. CDR3 amino acids: CASSATSEEDEQFF. Here the CDR3 DNA reads TGTGCCAGCTCAGCGACTAGCGAGGAGGATGAGCAGTTCTTC.

DNA of the CDR3: TGTGCCAGCAGACCGGACAGGGGGATCACAGATACGCAGTATTTT. Its translation is CASRPDRGITDTQYF. V usage is TRBV5-4 and J usage is TRBJ2-3; 10 positions agree with TRBD1. CDR1 is SGHNT and CDR2 is YYREEE in the germline V gene (reference sequence). The J segment lost 2 bases and the V segment lost 5 bases, leaving 5 bases of the junction unmatched. The CDR3 totals 15 residues.

V usage is TRBV23-1 and J usage is TRBJ2-3; a weak D match, TRBD1 (5 bases). TRBV23-1 is an ORF for which the function is uncertain. The CDR3 has 20 amino acids. V gave up 1 base and J gave up 2 bases, with 25 bases separating them. The CDR3 sequence is CASSQFRVRGYRSNTDTQYF. CDR3 coding DNA: TGCGCCAGCAGTCAATTCCGAGTTAGGGGCTACAGGTCAAACACAGATACGCAGTATTTT.

The V gene is TRBV7-2, the J gene TRBJ2-7; 7 bases agree with TRBD1. Germline-derived CDR1 and CDR2 are SGHTA and FQGNSA. J gave up 5 bases and V 5 bases, and 18 bases lay outside the gene matches. The length of the CDR3 is 17 residues. The CDR3 DNA reads TGTGCCAGCAGCAAACCCCCACTCACAGGGGAGTCTAACGAGCAGTACTTC. This codes for CASSKPPLTGESNEQYF.

The chain links TRBV7-3 to TRBJ2-3; D is possibly TRBD1 (5 bases). Germline V lookup: CDR1 SGHTA, CDR2 FQGTGA. This CDR3 is 14 amino acids long. Trimming removed 0 bases at V and 4 bases at J, with 8 bases between. In DNA form, the CDR3 reads TGTGCCAGCAGCTTAACGTCAGGGCCAGATACGCAGTATTTT. Protein product: CASSLTSGPDTQYF.

This clone has only one observation. CDR3 in DNA: TGTGCCAGCACCCTGCGGAAGGGGCGTAGGAATGAGCAGTTCTTC. Its protein product is CASTLRKGRRNEQFF. The chain is built from TRBV28 and TRBJ2-1; TRBD1 might be the D (5 bases). The V and J ends lost 7 bases and 7 bases respectively, with 20 bases between them. In germline, CDR1 is MDHEN, CDR2 SYDVKM. The CDR3 length is 15 residues.

The chain links TRBV2 to TRBJ1-1, with D maybe TRBD1 (5 bases). Trimming stripped 5 bases from V and 1 base from J, with 11 bases between. Germline assignment: CDR1 SNHLY and CDR2 FYNNEI. The CDR3 spans 14 residues. The CDR3 DNA follows: TGTGCCAGCAGTCGGCAGGGAAGGAACACTGAAGCTTTCTTT. It encodes CASSRQGRNTEAFF. Based on the CDR3 plus reference TRBV2 and TRBJ1-1, the full variable domain is EPEVTQTPSHQVTQMGQEVILRCVPISNHLYFYWYRQILGQKVEFLVSFYNNEISEKSEIFDDQFSVERPDGSNFTLKIRSTKLEDSAMYFCASSRQGRNTEAFFGQGTRLTVV.

This sequence joins TRBV12-3 or TRBV12-4 and TRBJ1-2, with D hard to call. This CDR3 has 12 amino acids. The V end was cut by 6 bases, the J end by 8 bases, with 13 bases between. CDR3 DNA sequence: TGTGCCAGCAGCCCCTCGCGGAACGGCTACACCTTC. Translating gives CASSPSRNGYTF.

V is TRBV30 and J is TRBJ2-7; TRBD1 matches 9 bases. Per the germline V gene, CDR1 is GTSNPN and CDR2 is SVGIG (reference sequence). The J segment lost 0 bases and the V segment lost 7 bases, leaving 4 bases of the junction unmatched. The CDR3 has 13 residues. The CDR3 DNA is TGTGCCTACGACAGGGGGAGCTCCTACGAGCAGTACTTC. This sequence encodes CAYDRGSSYEQYF.

V is TRBV11-3 and J is TRBJ2-3, with 7 bases fitting TRBD2. In germline, CDR1 is SGHNT, CDR2 YENEEA. This CDR3 comprises 14 residues. Unmatched junction bases numbered 8, after V lost 6 bases and J lost 5 bases. The CDR3 region is CASSQGGILDTQYF. DNA for the CDR3: TGTGCCAGCAGTCAGGGAGGGATTTTAGATACGCAGTATTTT.

This CDR3 is CAWRRPARSEQYF. CDR3 DNA sequence: TGTGCCTGGAGAAGGCCCGCTCGGAGCGAGCAGTACTTC. The rearrangement uses TRBV30 and TRBJ2-7, with D uncertain. Germline CDR1 GTSNPN, CDR2 SVGIG (reference sequence). The CDR3 totals 13 residues. Trimming shortened V by 3 bases and J by 6 bases, and 15 bases separated the two germline ends.

The rearrangement joins TRBV30 to TRBJ2-6, with a weak D call TRBD2 (5 bases). V lost 1 base and J 4 bases, leaving 8 bases between the germline ends. Per the germline V gene, CDR1 is GTSNPN and CDR2 is SVGIG (reference sequence). The CDR3 is 14 amino acids. In nucleotides, the CDR3 is TGTGCCTGGAGTGCGGGGTTCGGGGCCAACGTCCTGACTTTC. This sequence encodes CAWSAGFGANVLTF.

J is TRBJ2-4 and V is TRBV6-5, with a weak D call TRBD2 (6 bases). From germline, CDR1 is MNHEY and CDR2 SVGAGI. CDR3 length: 11 amino acids. Trimming removed 7 bases at V and 8 bases at J, with 9 bases between. The CDR3 sequence: CASTGVDIQYF. The CDR3 coding sequence is TGTGCCAGCACGGGAGTTGACATTCAGTACTTC.

The chain joins TRBV6-5 to TRBJ1-2, with 8 bases identical to TRBD1. Germline trimming cut 6 bases from V and 0 bases from J; bases unmatched to any gene: 3. The CDR3 spans 14 residues. CDR1 MNHEY and CDR2 SVGAGI come from the germline V gene. The CDR3 DNA sequence: TGTGCCAGCAGACAGGGGGGCCCTAACTATGGCTACACCTTC. This codes for CASRQGGPNYGYTF.